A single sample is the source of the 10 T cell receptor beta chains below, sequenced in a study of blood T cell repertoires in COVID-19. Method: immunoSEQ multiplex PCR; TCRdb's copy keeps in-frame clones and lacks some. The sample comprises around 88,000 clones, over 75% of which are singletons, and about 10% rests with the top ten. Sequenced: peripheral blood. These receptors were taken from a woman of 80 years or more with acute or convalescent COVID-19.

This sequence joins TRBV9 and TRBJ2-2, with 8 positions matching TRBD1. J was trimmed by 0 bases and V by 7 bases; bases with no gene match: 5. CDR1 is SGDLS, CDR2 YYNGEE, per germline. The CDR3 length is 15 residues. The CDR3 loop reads CASGRTGTNTGELFF. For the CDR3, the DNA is TGTGCCAGCGGTAGGACAGGGACGAACACCGGGGAGCTGTTTTTT.

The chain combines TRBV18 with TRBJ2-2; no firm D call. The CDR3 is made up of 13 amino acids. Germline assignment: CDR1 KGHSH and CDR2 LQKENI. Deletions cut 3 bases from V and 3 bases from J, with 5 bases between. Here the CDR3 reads CASSPRDTGELFF. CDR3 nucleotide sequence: TGTGCCAGCTCACCCCGCGACACCGGGGAGCTGTTTTTT.

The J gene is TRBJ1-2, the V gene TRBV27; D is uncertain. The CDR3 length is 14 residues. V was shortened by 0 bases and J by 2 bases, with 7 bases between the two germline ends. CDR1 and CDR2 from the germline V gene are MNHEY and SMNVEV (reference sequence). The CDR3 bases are TGTGCCAGCAGTTTATCCGCAGGAAACTATGGCTACACCTTC. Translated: CASSLSAGNYGYTF.

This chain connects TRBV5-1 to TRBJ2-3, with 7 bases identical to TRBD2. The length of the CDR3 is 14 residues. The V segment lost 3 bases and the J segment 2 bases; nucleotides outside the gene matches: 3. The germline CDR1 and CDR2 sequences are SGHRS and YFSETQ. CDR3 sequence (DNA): TGCGCCAGCAGCTCGAGCGGGGTCACAGATACGCAGTATTTT. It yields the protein CASSSSGVTDTQYF.

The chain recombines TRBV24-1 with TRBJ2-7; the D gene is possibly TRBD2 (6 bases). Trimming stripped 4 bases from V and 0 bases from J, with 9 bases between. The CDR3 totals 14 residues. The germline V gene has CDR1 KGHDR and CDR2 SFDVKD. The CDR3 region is CATSDPTSSYEQYV. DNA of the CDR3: TGTGCCACCAGTGACCCGACTAGCTCCTACGAGCAGTACGTC.

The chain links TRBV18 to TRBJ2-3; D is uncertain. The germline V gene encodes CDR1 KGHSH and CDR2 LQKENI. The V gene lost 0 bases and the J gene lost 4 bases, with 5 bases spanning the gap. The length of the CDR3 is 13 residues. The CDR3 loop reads CASSPPAADTQYF. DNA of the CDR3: TGTGCCAGCTCACCACCGGCGGCAGATACGCAGTATTTT. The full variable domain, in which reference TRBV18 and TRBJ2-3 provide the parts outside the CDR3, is NAGVMQNPRHLVRRRGQEARLRCSPMKGHSHVYWYRQLPEEGLKFMVYLQKENIIDESGMPKERFSAEFPKEGPSILRIQQVVRGDSAAYFCASSPPAADTQYFGPGTRLTVL.

In DNA form, the CDR3 reads TGTGCCATCAGTGATTATCTAGCAGGCCAAGAGACCCAGTACTTC. It yields the protein CAISDYLAGQETQYF. This chain joins TRBV10-3 and TRBJ2-5, with a tentative D call TRBD2 (5 bases). V lost 3 bases and J lost 1, with 12 bases in between. This CDR3 has 15 residues. Germline lookup yields CDR1 ENHRY and CDR2 SYGVKD.

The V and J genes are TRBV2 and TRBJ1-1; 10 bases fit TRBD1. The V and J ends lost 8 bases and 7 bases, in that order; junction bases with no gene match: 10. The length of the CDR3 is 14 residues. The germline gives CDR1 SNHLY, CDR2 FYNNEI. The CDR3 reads CASVRDRGKGEAFF. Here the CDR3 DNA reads TGTGCCAGCGTCCGGGACAGGGGAAAAGGTGAAGCTTTCTTT. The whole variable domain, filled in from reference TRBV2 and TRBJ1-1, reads EPEVTQTPSHQVTQMGQEVILRCVPISNHLYFYWYRQILGQKVEFLVSFYNNEISEKSEIFDDQFSVERPDGSNFTLKIRSTKLEDSAMYFCASVRDRGKGEAFFGQGTRLTVV.

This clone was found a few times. CDR3 loop: CASSYSNQGTGNTIYF. In DNA form, the CDR3 reads TGTGCCAGCAGTTACTCGAACCAGGGGACTGGAAACACCATATATTTT. The chain recombines TRBV6-5 with TRBJ1-3; TRBD1 is a possible D gene (6 bases). The V and J ends lost 0 bases and 2 bases respectively, with 11 bases between them. The CDR3 runs 16 residues. The germline V gene encodes CDR1 MNHEY and CDR2 SVGAGI.

The CDR3 protein is CASSQGANEKLFF. In DNA, the CDR3 is TGTGCCAGCAGCCAAGGAGCTAATGAAAAACTGTTTTTT. This chain joins TRBV14 and TRBJ1-4; D is undetermined. Deletions cut 1 base from V and 3 bases from J, with 3 bases between. Germline CDR1 is SGHDN and CDR2 is FVKESK. This CDR3 contains 13 residues.